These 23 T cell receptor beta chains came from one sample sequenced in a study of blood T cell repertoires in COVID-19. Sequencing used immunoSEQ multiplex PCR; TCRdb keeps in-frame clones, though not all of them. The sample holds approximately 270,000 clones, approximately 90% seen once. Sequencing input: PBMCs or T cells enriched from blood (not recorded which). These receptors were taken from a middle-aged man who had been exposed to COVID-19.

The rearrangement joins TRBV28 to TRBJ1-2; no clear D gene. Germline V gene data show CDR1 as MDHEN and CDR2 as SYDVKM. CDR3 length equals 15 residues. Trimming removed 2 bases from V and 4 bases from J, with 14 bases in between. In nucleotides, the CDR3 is TGTGCCAGCAGTTTAACTCCGCCAGGCATCTATGGCTACACCTTC. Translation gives CASSLTPPGIYGYTF.

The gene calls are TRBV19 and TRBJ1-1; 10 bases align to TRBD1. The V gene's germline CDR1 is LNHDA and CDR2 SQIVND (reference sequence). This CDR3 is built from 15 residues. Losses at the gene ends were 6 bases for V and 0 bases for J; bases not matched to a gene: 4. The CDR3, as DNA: TGTGCCAGTAGCGACAGGGGGCTCATGAACACTGAAGCTTTCTTT. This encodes CASSDRGLMNTEAFF.

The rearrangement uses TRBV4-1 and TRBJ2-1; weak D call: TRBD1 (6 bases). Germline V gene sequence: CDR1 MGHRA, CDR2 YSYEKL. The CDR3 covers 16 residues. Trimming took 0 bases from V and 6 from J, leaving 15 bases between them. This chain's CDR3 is CASSQERILGANEQFF. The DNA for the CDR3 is TGCGCCAGCAGCCAAGAAAGAATTTTGGGGGCCAATGAGCAGTTCTTC.

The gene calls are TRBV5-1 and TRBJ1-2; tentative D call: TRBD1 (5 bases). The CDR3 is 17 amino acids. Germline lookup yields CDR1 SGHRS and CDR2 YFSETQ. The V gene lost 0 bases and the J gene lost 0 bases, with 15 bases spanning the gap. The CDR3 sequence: CASSLDDSTLTNYGYTF. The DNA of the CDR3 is TGCGCCAGCAGCTTGGATGACAGCACGCTGACTAACTATGGCTACACCTTC.

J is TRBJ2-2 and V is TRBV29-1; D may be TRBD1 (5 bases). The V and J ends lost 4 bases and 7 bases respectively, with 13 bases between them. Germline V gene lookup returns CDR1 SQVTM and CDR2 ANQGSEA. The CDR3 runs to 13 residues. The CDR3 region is CSVARGWNGELFF. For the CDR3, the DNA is TGCAGCGTTGCTAGGGGTTGGAACGGGGAGCTGTTTTTT.

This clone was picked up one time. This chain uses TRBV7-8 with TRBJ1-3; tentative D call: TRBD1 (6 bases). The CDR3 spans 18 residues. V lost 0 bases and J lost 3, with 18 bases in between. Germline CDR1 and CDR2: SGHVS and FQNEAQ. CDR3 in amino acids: CASSLAVWTAPFGNTIYF. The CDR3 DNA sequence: TGTGCCAGCAGCTTAGCAGTATGGACAGCCCCTTTTGGAAACACCATATATTTT.

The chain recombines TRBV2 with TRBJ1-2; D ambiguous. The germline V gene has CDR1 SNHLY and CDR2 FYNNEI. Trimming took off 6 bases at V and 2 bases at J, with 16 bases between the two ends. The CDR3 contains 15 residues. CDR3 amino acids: CASRRAPGLNYGYTF. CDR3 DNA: TGTGCCAGCAGGAGGGCCCCGGGCCTCAACTATGGCTACACCTTC. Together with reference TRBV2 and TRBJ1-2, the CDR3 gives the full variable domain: EPEVTQTPSHQVTQMGQEVILRCVPISNHLYFYWYRQILGQKVEFLVSFYNNEISEKSEIFDDQFSVERPDGSNFTLKIRSTKLEDSAMYFCASRRAPGLNYGYTFGSGTRLTVV.

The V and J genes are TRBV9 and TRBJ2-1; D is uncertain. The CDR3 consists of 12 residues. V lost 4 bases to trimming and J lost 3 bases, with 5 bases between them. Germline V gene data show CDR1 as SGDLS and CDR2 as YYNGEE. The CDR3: CASSPDYNEQFF. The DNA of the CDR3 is TGTGCCAGCAGCCCAGACTACAATGAGCAGTTCTTC.

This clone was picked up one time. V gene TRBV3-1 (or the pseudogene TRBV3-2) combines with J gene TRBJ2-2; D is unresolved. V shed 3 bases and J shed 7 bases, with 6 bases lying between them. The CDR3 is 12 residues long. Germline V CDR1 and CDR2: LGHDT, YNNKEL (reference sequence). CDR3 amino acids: CASSQVGGELFF. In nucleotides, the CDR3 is TGTGCCAGCAGCCAGGTCGGCGGGGAGCTGTTTTTT.

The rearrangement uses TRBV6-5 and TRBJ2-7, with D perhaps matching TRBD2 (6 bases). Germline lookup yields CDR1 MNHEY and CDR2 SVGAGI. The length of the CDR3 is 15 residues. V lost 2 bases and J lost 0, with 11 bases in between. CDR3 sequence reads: CASSYGAGNSYEQYF. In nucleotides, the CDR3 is TGTGCCAGCAGTTACGGTGCGGGGAACTCCTACGAGCAGTACTTC.

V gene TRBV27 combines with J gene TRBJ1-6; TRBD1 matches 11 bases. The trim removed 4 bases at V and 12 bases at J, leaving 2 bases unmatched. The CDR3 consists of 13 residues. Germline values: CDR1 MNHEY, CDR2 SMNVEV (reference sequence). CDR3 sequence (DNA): TGTGCCAGCAGTTCCGGGACAGGGGGACCCCTCCACTTT. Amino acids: CASSSGTGGPLHF.

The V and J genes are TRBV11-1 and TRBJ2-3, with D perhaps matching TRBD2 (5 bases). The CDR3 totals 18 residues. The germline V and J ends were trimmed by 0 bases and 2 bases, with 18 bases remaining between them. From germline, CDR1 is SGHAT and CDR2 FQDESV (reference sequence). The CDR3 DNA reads TGTGCCAGCAGCTTAGCGCCTCCCGGACTTACCCACACAGATACGCAGTATTTT. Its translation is CASSLAPPGLTHTDTQYF.

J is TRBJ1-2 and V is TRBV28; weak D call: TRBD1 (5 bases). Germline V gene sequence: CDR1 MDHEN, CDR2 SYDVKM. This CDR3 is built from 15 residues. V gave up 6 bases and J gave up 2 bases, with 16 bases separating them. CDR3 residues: CASSHGTSGNYGYTF. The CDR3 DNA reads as TGTGCCAGCAGCCACGGGACCAGCGGGAACTATGGCTACACCTTC.

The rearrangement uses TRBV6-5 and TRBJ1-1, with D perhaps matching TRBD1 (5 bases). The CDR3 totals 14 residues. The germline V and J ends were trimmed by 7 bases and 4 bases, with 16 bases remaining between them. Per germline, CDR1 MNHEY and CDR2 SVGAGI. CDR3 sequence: CASTIDTGGTEAFF. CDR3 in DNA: TGTGCCAGCACCATTGATACGGGGGGCACTGAAGCTTTCTTT.

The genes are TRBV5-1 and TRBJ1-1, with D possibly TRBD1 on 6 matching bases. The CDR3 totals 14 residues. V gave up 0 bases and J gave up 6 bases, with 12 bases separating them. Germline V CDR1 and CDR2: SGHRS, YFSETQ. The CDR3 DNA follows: TGCGCCAGCAGCTTGGGTGGGGGCGTAGCTGAAGCTTTCTTT. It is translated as CASSLGGGVAEAFF.

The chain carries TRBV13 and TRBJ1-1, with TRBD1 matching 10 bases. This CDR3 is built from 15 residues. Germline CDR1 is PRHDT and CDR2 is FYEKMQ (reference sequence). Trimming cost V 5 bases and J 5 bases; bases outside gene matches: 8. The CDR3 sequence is CASSLAGTGETEAFF. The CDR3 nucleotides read TGTGCCAGCAGCCTAGCCGGGACAGGGGAAACTGAAGCTTTCTTT.

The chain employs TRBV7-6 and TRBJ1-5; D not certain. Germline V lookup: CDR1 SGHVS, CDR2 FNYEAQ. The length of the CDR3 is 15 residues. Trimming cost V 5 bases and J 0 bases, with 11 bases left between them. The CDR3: CASSQGLGSNQPQHF. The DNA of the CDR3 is TGTGCCAGCAGCCAAGGACTGGGTAGCAATCAGCCCCAGCATTTT.

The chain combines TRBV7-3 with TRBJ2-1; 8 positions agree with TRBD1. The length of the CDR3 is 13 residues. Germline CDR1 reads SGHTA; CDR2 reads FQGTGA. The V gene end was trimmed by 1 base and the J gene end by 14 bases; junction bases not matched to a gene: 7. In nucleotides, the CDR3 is TGTGCCAGCAGCTTAAGCTTAGCAGGGGGCAAGTTCTTC. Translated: CASSLSLAGGKFF.

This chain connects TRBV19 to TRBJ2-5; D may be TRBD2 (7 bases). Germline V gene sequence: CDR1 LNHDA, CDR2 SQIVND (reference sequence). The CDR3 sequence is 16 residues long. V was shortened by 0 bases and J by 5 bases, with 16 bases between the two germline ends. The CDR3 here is CASSIDRAGAEETQYF. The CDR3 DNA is TGTGCCAGTAGTATAGATCGGGCGGGGGCGGAGGAGACCCAGTACTTC.

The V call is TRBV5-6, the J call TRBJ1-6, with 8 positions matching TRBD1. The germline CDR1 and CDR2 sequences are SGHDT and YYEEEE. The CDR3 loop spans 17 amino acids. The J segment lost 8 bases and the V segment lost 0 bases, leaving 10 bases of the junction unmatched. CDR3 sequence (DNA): TGTGCCAGCAGCTTGGGTTTCAGGGGGCGTGTGGATTCACCCCTCCACTTT. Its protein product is CASSLGFRGRVDSPLHF.

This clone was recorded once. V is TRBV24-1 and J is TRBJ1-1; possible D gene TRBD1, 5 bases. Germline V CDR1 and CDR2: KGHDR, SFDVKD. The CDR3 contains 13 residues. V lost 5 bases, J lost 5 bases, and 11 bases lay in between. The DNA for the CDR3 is TGTGCCACCAGTGCGGGGGGTAGTACTGAAGCTTTCTTT. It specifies CATSAGGSTEAFF.

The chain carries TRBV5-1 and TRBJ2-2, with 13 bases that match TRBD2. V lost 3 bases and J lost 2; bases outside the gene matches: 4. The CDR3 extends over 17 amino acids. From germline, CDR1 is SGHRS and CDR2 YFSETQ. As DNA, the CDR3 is TGCGCCAGCAGCTCCGGGACTAGCGGGAAAAACACCGGGGAGCTGTTTTTT. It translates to CASSSGTSGKNTGELFF.

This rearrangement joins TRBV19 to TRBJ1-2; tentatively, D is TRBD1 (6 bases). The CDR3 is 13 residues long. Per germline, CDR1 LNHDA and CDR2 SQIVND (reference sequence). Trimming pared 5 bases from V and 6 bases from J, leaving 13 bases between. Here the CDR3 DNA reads TGTGCCAGTAGTCACAGGGTATCGGATGGCTACACCTTC. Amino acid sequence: CASSHRVSDGYTF.